A selection of T cell receptor beta chains follows, all from one sample in a study of T cell responses to AZD1222 COVID-19 vaccine. Some clones are missing from TCRdb's copy, which holds only in-frame ones; the method was immunoSEQ multiplex PCR. The sample lists more than 95,000 clones; about 87% were seen once. The sample here was peripheral blood, taken on day 0 of AZD1222 vaccination. These receptors were collected from an adult in good health. The CDR3 runs from the conserved cysteine through the conserved F or W. The order of the fields is J gene, D gene, clone size, V gene, CDR3 protein. A D gene is named only where the DNA matches it firmly. Part of the rows lack a size; the others show once, few, many or a class for expanded clones.

j_gene: TRBJ1-3
d_gene: .
abundance: .
v_gene: TRBV19
CDR3aa: CASSIDYQLTGNTIYF

j_gene: TRBJ2-7
d_gene: TRBD2
abundance: .
v_gene: TRBV6-5
CDR3aa: CASSYSGRGYEQYF

j_gene: TRBJ2-1
d_gene: TRBD2
abundance: .
v_gene: TRBV24-1
CDR3aa: CATSDTLAGIYNEQFF

j_gene: TRBJ2-1
d_gene: TRBD2
abundance: once
v_gene: TRBV10-3
CDR3aa: CAIKKRGPGSYNEQFF

j_gene: TRBJ2-7
d_gene: TRBD1
abundance: .
v_gene: TRBV5-1
CDR3aa: CASSPGGQGAKEQYF

j_gene: TRBJ1-2
d_gene: .
abundance: few
v_gene: TRBV10-3
CDR3aa: CAVGRILGGYTF

j_gene: TRBJ2-7
d_gene: TRBD1
abundance: .
v_gene: TRBV11-3
CDR3aa: CASSSPGQGTYEQYF

j_gene: TRBJ1-2
d_gene: .
abundance: once
v_gene: TRBV21-1
CDR3aa: CASPGQGDGYTF

j_gene: TRBJ2-7
d_gene: .
abundance: .
v_gene: TRBV6-5
CDR3aa: CASRSTNYEQYF

j_gene: TRBJ1-5
d_gene: .
abundance: .
v_gene: TRBV7-9
CDR3aa: CASSRVSGVDNQPQHF

j_gene: TRBJ2-7
d_gene: .
abundance: .
v_gene: TRBV5-1
CDR3aa: CASSFGTNPYEQYF

j_gene: TRBJ1-4
d_gene: .
abundance: .
v_gene: TRBV7-8
CDR3aa: CASSPRTDPNEKLFF

j_gene: TRBJ1-1
d_gene: .
abundance: .
v_gene: TRBV9
CDR3aa: CASSVGEGEAFF

j_gene: TRBJ1-1
d_gene: .
abundance: .
v_gene: TRBV19
CDR3aa: CATLTSTEAFF

j_gene: TRBJ2-7
d_gene: .
abundance: .
v_gene: TRBV5-1
CDR3aa: CASSGSGSSYEQYF

j_gene: TRBJ1-1
d_gene: TRBD1
abundance: .
v_gene: TRBV27
CDR3aa: CASSLVGQGDTEAFF

j_gene: TRBJ2-7
d_gene: TRBD1
abundance: once
v_gene: TRBV19
CDR3aa: CASSINPTGNEQYF

j_gene: TRBJ1-2
d_gene: TRBD1
abundance: .
v_gene: TRBV27
CDR3aa: CASSFKVYRDRSDYGYTF

j_gene: TRBJ2-2
d_gene: TRBD1
abundance: .
v_gene: TRBV24-1
CDR3aa: CATAGQGETGELFF

j_gene: TRBJ1-2
d_gene: TRBD1
abundance: .
v_gene: TRBV10-3
CDR3aa: CAISEREGQGAGGYTF

j_gene: TRBJ1-2
d_gene: TRBD1
abundance: .
v_gene: TRBV7-2
CDR3aa: CASSRIEGASGYTF

j_gene: TRBJ1-4
d_gene: .
abundance: .
v_gene: TRBV5-4
CDR3aa: CASSFWRGGINEKLFF

j_gene: TRBJ2-3
d_gene: TRBD2
abundance: .
v_gene: TRBV19
CDR3aa: CASSTRLAGRTDTQYF

j_gene: TRBJ2-7
d_gene: .
abundance: few
v_gene: TRBV27
CDR3aa: CATKPWIADSYEQYF

j_gene: TRBJ1-2
d_gene: .
abundance: .
v_gene: TRBV7-7
CDR3aa: CASSLSDGTNYGYTF

j_gene: TRBJ2-7
d_gene: .
abundance: .
v_gene: TRBV5-1
CDR3aa: CASSPGSYLSTEQYF

j_gene: TRBJ2-7
d_gene: .
abundance: .
v_gene: TRBV28
CDR3aa: CASSAPGEATYEQYF

j_gene: TRBJ2-1
d_gene: TRBD2
abundance: .
v_gene: TRBV3-1/TRBV3-2
CDR3aa: CASSQETGLAGGGNEQFF

j_gene: TRBJ2-7
d_gene: .
abundance: .
v_gene: TRBV18
CDR3aa: CASSPRGPYEQYF

j_gene: TRBJ2-7
d_gene: .
abundance: .
v_gene: TRBV5-6
CDR3aa: CASSLGGAALYEQYF

j_gene: TRBJ1-2
d_gene: .
abundance: few
v_gene: TRBV28
CDR3aa: CASSPRYFRDHNYGYTF

j_gene: TRBJ2-7
d_gene: TRBD1
abundance: .
v_gene: TRBV9
CDR3aa: CASSVGPGTGNYEQYF

j_gene: TRBJ2-1
d_gene: TRBD2
abundance: .
v_gene: TRBV6-4
CDR3aa: CASSISLAGEGEQFF

j_gene: TRBJ2-7
d_gene: .
abundance: .
v_gene: TRBV5-4
CDR3aa: CASSSPFGGARYEQYF

j_gene: TRBJ1-4
d_gene: TRBD1
abundance: .
v_gene: TRBV5-8
CDR3aa: CASSPGQGADEKLFF

j_gene: TRBJ1-1
d_gene: .
abundance: .
v_gene: TRBV6-4
CDR3aa: CASSQERMNTEAFF

j_gene: TRBJ2-7
d_gene: .
abundance: .
v_gene: TRBV7-2
CDR3aa: CASSSRALNSYEQYF

j_gene: TRBJ1-1
d_gene: .
abundance: once
v_gene: TRBV10-2
CDR3aa: CASRGARAFF

j_gene: TRBJ1-1
d_gene: .
abundance: .
v_gene: TRBV12-3/TRBV12-4
CDR3aa: CASRLPGTGEAFF

j_gene: TRBJ1-3
d_gene: .
abundance: .
v_gene: TRBV2
CDR3aa: CASMRGDYGNTIYF

j_gene: TRBJ1-2
d_gene: TRBD1
abundance: .
v_gene: TRBV12-3/TRBV12-4
CDR3aa: CASSFGGGGYTF

j_gene: TRBJ2-3
d_gene: TRBD2
abundance: .
v_gene: TRBV9
CDR3aa: CASSDGPGLAGHTQYF

j_gene: TRBJ1-5
d_gene: TRBD1
abundance: once
v_gene: TRBV10-3
CDR3aa: CAIREGQGDNQPQHF

j_gene: TRBJ1-3
d_gene: .
abundance: .
v_gene: TRBV18
CDR3aa: CASSPTPQGSGNTIYF

j_gene: TRBJ1-2
d_gene: TRBD1
abundance: .
v_gene: TRBV12-3/TRBV12-4
CDR3aa: CASSPTGGGYTF

j_gene: TRBJ1-6
d_gene: .
abundance: .
v_gene: TRBV7-3
CDR3aa: CASSLELGRALHF

j_gene: TRBJ1-2
d_gene: .
abundance: .
v_gene: TRBV7-2
CDR3aa: CASSLGSLNYGYTF

j_gene: TRBJ2-3
d_gene: .
abundance: .
v_gene: TRBV5-6
CDR3aa: CASSLGIGVSTDTQYF

j_gene: TRBJ1-6
d_gene: .
abundance: .
v_gene: TRBV5-1
CDR3aa: CASSLEGTVAWDSPLHF

j_gene: TRBJ2-3
d_gene: .
abundance: .
v_gene: TRBV5-1
CDR3aa: CASTNNEAGTDTQYF

j_gene: TRBJ2-7
d_gene: TRBD1
abundance: .
v_gene: TRBV7-9
CDR3aa: CARRGLLSYEQYF

j_gene: TRBJ1-4
d_gene: .
abundance: .
v_gene: TRBV6-2/TRBV6-3
CDR3aa: CASSYPQVGEKLFF

j_gene: TRBJ1-2
d_gene: .
abundance: .
v_gene: TRBV13
CDR3aa: CASSLTRSTDGYTF